The rows below give T cell receptor beta chains drawn from one sample of a study of esophageal squamous cell carcinoma under preoperative chemotherapy. TCRdb fed the PCR reads into MiXCR, producing one record per CDR3 protein. The sample carries roughly 9,000 distinct CDR3 sequences, around 48% recorded once. This specimen was taken from a patient given preoperative chemotherapy. All receptors come from a human donor with esophageal squamous cell carcinoma. The donor label of this sample is uncertain. CDR3s include the opening cysteine and the closing phenylalanine or tryptophan. The D gene is left open where the match is weak. Clone size is stated in some rows and not others, as once, few, many or a class when expanded.

abundance: .; v_gene: TRBV6-5; j_gene: TRBJ2-3; len: 16; d_gene: TRBD2; CDR3aa: CASSYYQGSGGDTQYF; CDR3nt: TGTGCCAGCAGTTACTACCAGGGTAGCGGGGGAGATACGCAGTATTTT
abundance: .; v_gene: TRBV6-1; j_gene: TRBJ2-5; len: 12; d_gene: TRBD1; CDR3aa: CASGDRGETQYF; CDR3nt: TGTGCCAGCGGCGACAGGGGAGAGACGCAGTATTTC
abundance: few; v_gene: TRBV6-4; j_gene: TRBJ2-3; len: 14; d_gene: TRBD2; CDR3aa: CAGSGGGDQDTQYF; CDR3nt: TGTGCCGGCAGCGGGGGCGGTGACCAAGATACGCAGTATTTC
abundance: many; v_gene: TRBV7-9; j_gene: TRBJ2-1; len: 12; d_gene: .; CDR3aa: CASSLEAGEQFF; CDR3nt: TGTGCCAGCAGCTTAGAGGCGGGGGAGCAGTTCTTC
abundance: medium-sized; v_gene: TRBV7-2; j_gene: TRBJ2-1; len: 14; d_gene: TRBD2; CDR3aa: CASSPWTSGTEQFF; CDR3nt: TGTGCCAGCAGCCCCTGGACTAGCGGGACTGAGCAGTTCTTC
abundance: .; v_gene: TRBV12-3/TRBV12-4; j_gene: TRBJ2-5; len: 17; d_gene: .; CDR3aa: CASSTGRGGRDQETQYF; CDR3nt: TGTGCCAGCAGTACGGGGCGCGGGGGCCGTGACCAAGAGACCCAGTACTTC
abundance: .; v_gene: TRBV7-2; j_gene: TRBJ2-3; len: 14; d_gene: .; CDR3aa: CASSAAVGTEALYF; CDR3nt: TGTGCCAGCAGCGCGGCTGTGGGCACAGAGGCGCTGTATTTT
abundance: .; v_gene: TRBV6-1; j_gene: TRBJ2-1; len: 16; d_gene: .; CDR3aa: CASSESGGLSYNEQFF; CDR3nt: TGTGCCAGCAGTGAAAGCGGAGGGCTCTCCTACAATGAGCAGTTCTTC
abundance: .; v_gene: TRBV6-1; j_gene: TRBJ1-2; len: 15; d_gene: TRBD1; CDR3aa: CASSALGTGGYGYTF; CDR3nt: TGTGCCAGCAGTGCACTAGGGACAGGGGGCTATGGCTACACCTTC
abundance: .; v_gene: TRBV7-6; j_gene: TRBJ2-5; len: 15; d_gene: TRBD1; CDR3aa: CASSPLTGYQETQYF; CDR3nt: TGTGCCAGCAGCCCCTTGACAGGGTACCAAGAGACCCAGTACTTC
abundance: many; v_gene: TRBV4-1; j_gene: TRBJ2-1; len: 22; d_gene: TRBD2; CDR3aa: CASSQFVSGRTSGIRTPYEQFF; CDR3nt: TGCGCCAGCAGCCAATTTGTTTCAGGGAGGACTAGCGGGATCCGTACTCCCTACGAGCAGTTCTTC
abundance: many; v_gene: TRBV6-5; j_gene: TRBJ2-1; len: 18; d_gene: .; CDR3aa: CASSTITGDLGGNYEQFF; CDR3nt: TGTGCCAGCAGTACTATTACAGGTGACCTCGGGGGAAACTACGAGCAGTTCTTC
abundance: .; v_gene: TRBV6-1; j_gene: TRBJ2-1; len: 17; d_gene: TRBD2; CDR3aa: CASRKGLTSGTYNEQFF; CDR3nt: TGTGCCAGCAGAAAGGGCCTAACTAGCGGGACTTACAATGAGCAGTTCTTC
abundance: .; v_gene: TRBV20-1; j_gene: TRBJ1-1; len: 11; d_gene: .; CDR3aa: CSAREDSEAFF; CDR3nt: TGCAGTGCTAGAGAAGACAGTGAAGCTTTCTTT
abundance: .; v_gene: TRBV25-1; j_gene: TRBJ2-5; len: 16; d_gene: TRBD2; CDR3aa: CASGGLGRGLTETQYF; CDR3nt: TGTGCCAGCGGGGGTCTTGGGAGGGGCCTCACAGAGACCCAGTACTTC
abundance: many; v_gene: TRBV12-3/TRBV12-4; j_gene: TRBJ2-1; len: 14; d_gene: TRBD2; CDR3aa: CASSIGAGGKTQFF; CDR3nt: TGTGCCAGCAGTATTGGGGCGGGAGGAAAGACCCAGTTCTTC
abundance: many; v_gene: TRBV6-5; j_gene: TRBJ2-1; len: 14; d_gene: TRBD2; CDR3aa: CASSSGTTGNEQFF; CDR3nt: TGTGCCAGCAGTTCCGGGACTACCGGCAATGAGCAGTTCTTC
abundance: medium-sized; v_gene: TRBV11-3; j_gene: TRBJ2-1; len: 15; d_gene: TRBD2; CDR3aa: CASSLLAGVSNEQFF; CDR3nt: TGTGCCAGCAGCTTACTAGCGGGAGTAAGCAATGAGCAGTTCTTC
abundance: few; v_gene: TRBV7-2; j_gene: TRBJ2-7; len: 17; d_gene: .; CDR3aa: CASSLTRPGRGVGEQYF; CDR3nt: TGTGCCAGCAGCTTGACCCGCCCGGGGCGGGGCGTCGGCGAGCAGTACTTC
abundance: once; v_gene: TRBV9; j_gene: TRBJ2-1; len: 13; d_gene: .; CDR3aa: CASSVGLEETQFF; CDR3nt: TGTGCCAGCAGCGTAGGACTCGAAGAGACCCAGTTCTTC